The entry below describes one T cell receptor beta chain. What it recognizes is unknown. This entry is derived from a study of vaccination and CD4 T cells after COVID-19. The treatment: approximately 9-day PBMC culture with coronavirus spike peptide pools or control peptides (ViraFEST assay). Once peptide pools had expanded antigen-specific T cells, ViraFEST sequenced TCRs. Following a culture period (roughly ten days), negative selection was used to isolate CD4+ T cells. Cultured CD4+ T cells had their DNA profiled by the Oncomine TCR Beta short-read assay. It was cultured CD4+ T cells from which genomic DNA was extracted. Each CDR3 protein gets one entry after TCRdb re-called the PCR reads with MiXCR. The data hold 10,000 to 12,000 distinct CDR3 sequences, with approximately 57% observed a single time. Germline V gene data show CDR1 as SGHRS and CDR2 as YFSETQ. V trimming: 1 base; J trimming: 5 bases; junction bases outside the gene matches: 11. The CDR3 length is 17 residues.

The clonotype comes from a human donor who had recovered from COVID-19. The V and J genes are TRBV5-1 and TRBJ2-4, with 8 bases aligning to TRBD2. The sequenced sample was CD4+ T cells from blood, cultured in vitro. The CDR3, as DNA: TGCGCCAGCAGCTTGAGCCCAGCGGGAGTGTCCCAAAACATTCAGTACTTC. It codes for CASSLSPAGVSQNIQYF.